The source of this T cell receptor (beta chain) is a study of T cell responses to AZD1222 COVID-19 vaccine. Repertoires were generated with immunoSEQ multiplex PCR, while TCRdb's copy carries only in-frame clones and drops some. The sample contains 130,000 to 150,000 clones, around 91% of which appear only once. The CDR3 runs to 14 residues. V was shortened by 6 bases and J by 9 bases, with 18 bases between the two germline ends. Germline values: CDR1 SNHLY, CDR2 FYNNEI. This TCR was sampled from an adult in good health. The J gene is TRBJ2-4, the V gene TRBV2; tentatively, D is TRBD1 (6 bases). The material was peripheral blood, obtained on day 0 of AZD1222 vaccination. The DNA for the CDR3 is TGTGCCAGCAGCTCGAACCAGGGGTCGGGCATTCAGTACTTC. Its translation is CASSSNQGSGIQYF.